The 5 T cell receptor beta chains below all came from one sample that was sequenced in a study of vaccination and CD4 T cells after COVID-19. Treatment in this sample: roughly 10-day PBMC culture with coronavirus spike peptide pools or control peptides (ViraFEST assay). Sequencing of cultured CD4+ T cell DNA used the Oncomine TCR Beta short-read assay. TCRdb re-derived calls from the PCR reads in MiXCR, one entry per CDR3 protein. The sample holds about 20,000 distinct CDR3 sequences, more than 50% seen once. Their cognate antigens are unknown. Source: CD4+ T cells from blood, cultured in vitro, taken before SARS-CoV-2 vaccination. The receptors stem from a human donor who had recovered from COVID-19.

A few counts support this clonotype. The genes are TRBV7-2 and TRBJ1-2; possible D gene TRBD1, 6 bases. This CDR3 has 14 residues. V was pared by 1 base and J by 8 bases, with 14 bases between. In germline, CDR1 is SGHTA, CDR2 FQGNSA. In DNA form, the CDR3 reads TGTGCCAGCAGCTTAGGGACAGTTCTAGGGGGCTACACCTTC. This encodes CASSLGTVLGGYTF. The variable domain in full, with the rest retrieved from reference TRBV7-2 and TRBJ1-2, is GAGVSQSPSNKVTEKGKDVELRCDPISGHTALYWYRQSLGQGLEFLIYFQGNSAPDKSGLPSDRFSAERTGGSVSTLTIQRTQQEDSAVYLCASSLGTVLGGYTFGSGTRLTVV.

The chain's CDR3 is CASSYSIGRNSPLHF. In DNA form, the CDR3 reads TGTGCCAGCAGTTACTCGATCGGGCGCAATTCACCCCTCCACTTT. This chain links TRBV6-5 with TRBJ1-6; D is unclear. Germline CDR1 and CDR2: MNHEY and SVGAGI. V was trimmed by 0 bases and J by 7 bases, leaving 10 bases between them. This CDR3 has 15 residues.

This clonotype came up a few times. This chain joins TRBV20-1 and TRBJ2-2, with 13 nucleotides matching TRBD2. The CDR3 consists of 14 residues. Germline V CDR1 and CDR2: DFQATT, SNEGSKA (reference sequence). Trimming cost V 6 bases and J 5 bases; bases outside gene matches: 3. The CDR3 sequence is CSARLAGGTGELFF. The CDR3 DNA is TGCAGTGCAAGACTAGCGGGGGGAACCGGGGAGCTGTTTTTT.

This clonotype was observed a few times. This chain links TRBV6-1 with TRBJ1-1; perhaps TRBD1 as D (5 bases). The germline V gene has CDR1 MNHNS and CDR2 SASEGT. The CDR3 has 13 amino acids. The ends were cut back, 6 bases at V and 0 bases at J, with 8 bases in the middle. This CDR3 is CASRRGVNTEAFF. The DNA of the CDR3 is TGTGCCAGCAGGAGAGGGGTGAACACTGAAGCTTTCTTT.

This chain links TRBV20-1 with TRBJ1-5, with TRBD1 as a possible D gene (5 bases). Trimming stripped 3 bases from V and 7 bases from J, with 19 bases between. From germline, CDR1 is DFQATT and CDR2 SNEGSKA (reference sequence). The CDR3 is made up of 15 amino acids. The chain's CDR3 is CSASITGTMGQPQHF. CDR3 bases: TGCAGTGCTAGCATAACCGGGACTATGGGGCAGCCCCAGCATTTT.